This T cell receptor beta chain was observed in a study of blood T cell repertoires in COVID-19. Study information: COVID-19 samples collected from the United States, Italy and Spain covered acute and convalescent phases.

This clone appeared a single time. Germline lookup yields CDR1 MNHEY and CDR2 SVGAGI. CDR3 length: 15 amino acids. The ends lost 2 bases at V and 4 bases at J; junction bases unmatched: 8. Profiled with immunoSEQ multiplex PCR; TCRdb holds only in-frame clones, not every one. The sample yields 20,000 to 30,000 clones, roughly 94% seen once. The V gene is TRBV6-5, the J gene TRBJ2-7; TRBD2 matches 7 bases. The receptor was derived from a woman in her forties or fifties with active COVID-19. What was sequenced was peripheral blood. The CDR3 nucleotides are TGTGCCAGCAGTTACGGCGGGAGTATGACTTACGAGCAGTACTTC. Protein: CASSYGGSMTYEQYF.